The T cell receptor (beta chain) under discussion was sequenced for a study of cytomegalovirus exposure and HLA in healthy donors. Study-wide results and limits: Later analysis found that TCR beta chains associated with HLA were more clonally expanded than other, equally common chains.

The PCR made use of 60 Vbeta and 13 Jbeta primers. The method was immunoSEQ multiplex PCR; TCRdb's version includes in-frame clones alone and lacks a portion of them. This table holds some 120,000 clones, about 79% found once. Note on this clone: Antigen specificity is unknown.

J lost 6 bases, V lost 6 bases, and 9 bases had no gene match. This CDR3 has 16 residues. Per germline, CDR1 MDHEN and CDR2 SYDVKM. The chain uses TRBV28 and TRBJ1-5, with 12 bases fitting TRBD1. This TCR derives from a woman between 45 and 65 years old in good health and CMV-seronegative. Source material: PBMCs. CDR3 loop: CASSLGTGGNGQPQHF. As DNA, the CDR3 is TGTGCCAGCAGCTTGGGGACAGGGGGCAACGGTCAGCCCCAGCATTTT.